The 27 T cell receptor beta chains below were found in one sample sequenced in a study of blood T cell repertoires in COVID-19. Here immunoSEQ multiplex PCR was the method, and the copy in TCRdb shows in-frame clones only, minus some. The table shows about 200,000 clones, with more than 70% occurring only once. Sequenced material: PBMCs or T cells enriched from blood (not recorded which). The source is a woman between 40 and 55 years old with acute COVID-19.

For this clone: A junction end diverges from the germline sequence, so it may reflect a read error. V gene TRBV7-7 combines with J gene TRBJ1-1, with D possibly matching TRBD1 (5 bases). CDR1 SSHAT and CDR2 FNYEAQ come from the germline V gene (reference sequence). This CDR3 has 14 amino acids. The CDR3 reads CASSPAGQNTEAFF. The CDR3 DNA is TGTGCTAGCAGCCCCGCAGGGCAGAACACTGAAGCTTTCTTT.

The chain has TRBV20-1 and TRBJ2-7; 8 nucleotides align to TRBD2. The CDR3 spans 13 residues. In germline, CDR1 is DFQATT, CDR2 SNEGSKA (reference sequence). J was trimmed by 2 bases and V by 3 bases; bases with no gene match: 3. CDR3 residues: CSASTGRAYEQYF. The CDR3 nucleotides are TGCAGTGCTAGTACCGGGAGGGCCTACGAGCAGTACTTC.

The rearrangement uses TRBV3-1 (or the pseudogene TRBV3-2) and TRBJ1-2; no firm D call. V was trimmed by 1 base and J by 4 bases, leaving 13 bases between them. CDR1 LGHDT and CDR2 YNNKEL come from the germline V gene (reference sequence). This CDR3 region has 15 residues. CDR3 region: CASSQAAPQAYGYTF. The CDR3 coding sequence is TGTGCCAGCAGCCAAGCGGCTCCGCAGGCCTATGGCTACACCTTC.

The V call is TRBV27, the J call TRBJ1-6, with a possible D match to TRBD1 (5 bases). This CDR3 has 13 residues. Between the trimmed V and J ends, which lost 3 bases and 5 bases, there was a span of 5 bases. In germline, CDR1 is MNHEY, CDR2 SMNVEV (reference sequence). This CDR3 reads CASSFRDNSPLHF. The CDR3 DNA reads as TGTGCCAGCAGTTTCAGGGATAATTCACCCCTCCACTTT.

The V call is TRBV10-1, the J call TRBJ1-5, with D maybe TRBD1 (5 bases). The CDR3 is 13 amino acids. CDR1 and CDR2 from the germline V gene are WNHNN and SYGVQD (reference sequence). V lost 4 bases and J 3 bases, leaving 7 bases between the germline ends. The CDR3 region has the DNA TGCGCCAGCAGTGCAGGGCTCAATCAGCCCCAGCATTTT. Protein: CASSAGLNQPQHF.

V gene TRBV6-2 or TRBV6-3 combines with J gene TRBJ2-1; perhaps TRBD2 as D (7 bases). CDR1 is MNHEY, CDR2 SVGEGT, per germline. The V end was cut by 6 bases, the J end by 9 bases, with 21 bases between. The CDR3 consists of 15 residues. The CDR3 loop reads CASSLLHRGGGEQFF. The CDR3 nucleotides are TGTGCCAGCAGCCTATTACATCGGGGAGGGGGTGAGCAGTTCTTC.

This chain links TRBV28 with TRBJ1-5; D gene ambiguous. This CDR3 is built from 12 residues. Per germline, CDR1 MDHEN and CDR2 SYDVKM. V was shortened by 11 bases and J by 5 bases, with 13 bases between the two germline ends. The CDR3 coding sequence is TGTGCCGGTGGAGGGATTTATCAGCCCCAGCATTTT. It yields the protein CAGGGIYQPQHF.

This chain links TRBV7-3 with TRBJ2-7; the match to TRBD1 covers 9 bases. Trimming cost V 4 bases and J 5 bases; bases outside gene matches: 6. This CDR3 spans 14 amino acids. Germline CDR1 is SGHTA and CDR2 is FQGTGA. CDR3 protein: CASSSSRQGDEQYF. CDR3 sequence (DNA): TGTGCCAGCAGCTCCTCGAGACAGGGGGACGAGCAGTACTTC.

CDR3 sequence: CASSSFDEQFF. The CDR3 bases are TGTGCCAGCAGCTCCTTCGATGAGCAGTTCTTC. The chain uses TRBV7-9 and TRBJ2-1; D unresolved. There are 11 residues in the CDR3. Trimming cost V 4 bases and J 8 bases, with 6 bases left between them. Per the germline V gene, CDR1 is SEHNR and CDR2 is FQNEAQ (reference sequence).

This clone was found a few times. The CDR3, as DNA: TGTGCCTGGACCAGTAGGGGAAGCGGGAGGCCTCTCGAGCAGTACTTC. Its translation is CAWTSRGSGRPLEQYF. This chain links TRBV30 with TRBJ2-7; 9 positions match TRBD2. The CDR3 has 16 residues. Trimming took 4 bases from V and 6 from J; bases not matched to a gene: 16. The germline CDR1 and CDR2 sequences are GTSNPN and SVGIG (reference sequence).

The chain recombines TRBV28 with TRBJ2-3; 9 bases are shared with TRBD2. J lost 2 bases, V lost 6 bases, and 3 bases had no gene match. CDR1 is MDHEN, CDR2 SYDVKM, per germline. The CDR3 contains 14 residues. The CDR3 loop is CASRLAGVTDTQYF. In DNA, the CDR3 is TGTGCCAGCAGGTTAGCGGGGGTCACAGATACGCAGTATTTT.

The V gene is TRBV10-2, the J gene TRBJ2-2, with 13 bases fitting TRBD2. After removal of 10 bases from V and 0 bases from J, the junction contained 11 bases not matched to a gene. This CDR3 contains 18 residues. Germline-derived CDR1 and CDR2 are WSHSY and SAAADI. The CDR3 coding sequence is TGCGCCACCAGCCGACTAGCGGGAGGTATCGCGAACACCGGGGAGCTGTTTTTT. It specifies CATSRLAGGIANTGELFF.

This clone appeared a single time. The chain links TRBV7-9 to TRBJ2-1, with unresolved D. CDR1 SEHNR and CDR2 FQNEAQ come from the germline V gene (reference sequence). Trimming cost V 1 base and J 7 bases, with 14 bases left between them. This CDR3 comprises 15 residues. Here the CDR3 DNA reads TGTGCCAGCAGCTTAGGAATATCTGTACAGAATGAGCAGTTCTTC. It encodes CASSLGISVQNEQFF.

The CDR3 protein is CASAPGGHQPQHF. The DNA of the CDR3 is TGTGCCAGCGCGCCAGGGGGGCATCAGCCCCAGCATTTT. This chain links TRBV12-3 or TRBV12-4 with TRBJ1-5; 7 nucleotides match TRBD1. V gave up 8 bases and J gave up 5 bases; unmatched junction bases: 6. The CDR3 has 13 residues.

This clone showed up just once. The V and J genes are TRBV7-9 and TRBJ1-4; 9 bases match TRBD1. The V gene's germline CDR1 is SEHNR and CDR2 FQNEAQ (reference sequence). The CDR3 has 16 residues. V lost 1 base to trimming and J lost 8 bases; unmatched junction nucleotides: 8. The CDR3 spells CASSLEGTGPREKLFF. As DNA, the CDR3 is TGTGCCAGCAGCTTAGAAGGGACAGGGCCTCGGGAAAAACTGTTTTTT. The whole variable domain, remainder taken from reference TRBV7-9 and TRBJ1-4, is DTGVSQNPRHKITKRGQNVTFRCDPISEHNRLYWYRQTLGQGPEFLTYFQNEAQLEKSRLLSDRFSAERPKGSFSTLEIQRTEQGDSAMYLCASSLEGTGPREKLFFGSGTQLSVL.

The gene calls are TRBV12-3 or TRBV12-4 and TRBJ1-2; D gene ambiguous. This CDR3 spans 13 amino acids. V dropped 2 bases and J dropped 4 bases, with 8 bases sitting between them. The CDR3 region has the DNA TGTGCCAGCAGTTTATCATCAGGCTATGGCTACACCTTC. This codes for CASSLSSGYGYTF.

The chain combines TRBV7-3 with TRBJ1-1; 12 bases agree with TRBD1. The junction had 3 bases not matched to a gene; V was cut back by 5 bases and J by 5 bases. Germline CDR1 is SGHTA and CDR2 is FQGTGA. The CDR3 contains 14 residues. CDR3 residues: CASSRDRGLTEAFF. The CDR3 DNA is TGTGCCAGCAGCCGGGACAGGGGGCTGACTGAAGCTTTCTTT.

The chain uses TRBV5-1 and TRBJ2-7; 12 bases map to TRBD1. The CDR3 is 17 residues long. The ends lost 4 bases at V and 5 bases at J; junction bases unmatched: 13. CDR1 and CDR2 (germline): SGHRS, YFSETQ. The CDR3 here is CASSLYPGQGAQDEQYF. DNA of the CDR3: TGCGCCAGCAGCCTCTACCCGGGACAGGGGGCGCAAGACGAGCAGTACTTC.

V and J are TRBV27 and TRBJ1-2; perhaps TRBD1 as D (6 bases). This CDR3 region has 18 residues. Trimming cost V 4 bases and J 1 base, with 22 bases left between them. Germline V gene data show CDR1 as MNHEY and CDR2 as SMNVEV (reference sequence). DNA of the CDR3: TGTGCCAGCAGTTCCCGGGCGCTTTACAGGGTTGATAACTATGGCTACACCTTC. Its protein is CASSSRALYRVDNYGYTF.

This clone was recorded only once. The chain couples TRBV6-6 to TRBJ1-6, with 7 bases identical to TRBD1. V shed 5 bases and J 9 bases; nucleotides not matched to a gene: 1. Germline-derived CDR1 and CDR2 are MNHNY and SVGAGI (reference sequence). CDR3 size: 12 residues. The chain's CDR3 is CASSRDSSPLHF. In DNA, the CDR3 is TGTGCCAGCAGTAGGGACAGTTCACCCCTCCACTTT.

This chain links TRBV7-2 with TRBJ2-6; D call uncertain. The germline V gene has CDR1 SGHTA and CDR2 FQGNSA. V was pared by 1 base and J by 0 bases, with 4 bases between. The CDR3 has 15 amino acids. The CDR3 DNA reads as TGTGCCAGCAGCTTAGTCCACTCTGGGGCCAACGTCCTGACTTTC. Amino acids: CASSLVHSGANVLTF.

The genes are TRBV28 and TRBJ2-5; D is uncertain. V was trimmed by 3 bases and J by 2 bases, leaving 10 bases between them. The germline V gene has CDR1 MDHEN and CDR2 SYDVKM. This CDR3 contains 14 residues. The CDR3 here is CASSLSLVQETQYF. CDR3 in DNA: TGTGCCAGCAGTTTGAGTCTAGTACAAGAGACCCAGTACTTC.

The J gene is TRBJ2-1, the V gene TRBV28, with 9 bases lining up with TRBD1. Germline CDR1 MDHEN, CDR2 SYDVKM. The J segment lost 8 bases and the V segment lost 5 bases, leaving 4 bases of the junction unmatched. The CDR3 has 13 residues. The DNA of the CDR3 is TGTGCCAGCAGTCAACAGGGGGCTCATGAGCAGTTCTTC. This codes for CASSQQGAHEQFF.

This clone was seen only a few times. This chain links TRBV9 with TRBJ1-6; TRBD1 agrees at 7 bases. Germline-derived CDR1 and CDR2 are SGDLS and YYNGEE. V lost 5 bases to trimming and J lost 9 bases; unmatched junction nucleotides: 5. This CDR3 comprises 13 residues. The CDR3 protein is CASSRDSSSPLHF. The CDR3 DNA reads as TGTGCCAGCAGTCGGGACAGTTCTTCACCCCTCCACTTT.

This clone was seen just once. The chain has TRBV5-4 and TRBJ2-6, with D maybe TRBD1 (6 bases). Germline-derived CDR1 and CDR2 are SGHNT and YYREEE (reference sequence). Trimming stripped 4 bases from V and 0 bases from J, with 17 bases between. The CDR3 contains 18 residues. The CDR3 DNA follows: TGTGCCAGCAGCGGCCGGGACATCAGCCTCTCTGGGGCCAACGTCCTGACTTTC. Translated: CASSGRDISLSGANVLTF. The complete variable domain, with remaining parts taken from reference TRBV5-4 and TRBJ2-6, reads ETGVTQSPTHLIKTRGQQVTLRCSSQSGHNTVSWYQQALGQGPQFIFQYYREEENGRGNFPPRFSGLQFPNYSSELNVNALELDDSALYLCASSGRDISLSGANVLTFGAGSRLTVL.

V gene TRBV19 combines with J gene TRBJ1-1; no reliable D call. This CDR3 has 13 amino acids. The germline CDR1 and CDR2 sequences are LNHDA and SQIVND (reference sequence). V lost 0 bases, J lost 11 bases, and 13 bases lay in between. CDR3 amino acids: CASSIDLEEAAFF. DNA for the CDR3: TGTGCCAGTAGTATAGACCTAGAAGAGGCCGCTTTCTTT.

This chain links TRBV6-2 or TRBV6-3 with TRBJ2-5; 7 nucleotides agree with TRBD2. CDR1 is MNHEY, CDR2 SVGEGT, per germline. The CDR3 consists of 12 residues. Germline trimming cut 6 bases from V and 5 bases from J; bases unmatched to any gene: 3. DNA of the CDR3: TGTGCCAGCAGCGTCGGGGGGGAGACCCAGTACTTC. This sequence encodes CASSVGGETQYF.